Below, 32 T cell receptor beta chains from the same sample are listed, as sequenced in a study of T cell responses to AZD1222 COVID-19 vaccine. Produced via immunoSEQ multiplex PCR; TCRdb's table is partial and in-frame only. Of 85,000 or so clones listed, about nine tenths are singletons. Sequenced material: peripheral blood, taken 28 days after the second AZD1222 dose. All receptors come from an adult who received the AZD1222 COVID-19 vaccine.

The chain joins TRBV2 to TRBJ2-1; TRBD1 matches at 9 bases. The CDR3 has 13 residues. CDR1 is SNHLY, CDR2 FYNNEI, per germline. After removal of 11 bases from V and 6 bases from J, the junction contained 8 bases not matched to a gene. CDR3 coding DNA: TGTGCCGGTAGGGACAGGGTAATCAATGAGCAGTTCTTC. Translating it yields CAGRDRVINEQFF.

Of note for this clone: The sample holds other DNA sequences that translate to the same CDR3. The rearrangement uses TRBV5-1 and TRBJ1-5; D remains ambiguous. Germline V gives CDR1 SGHRS, CDR2 YFSETQ. The CDR3 is made up of 14 amino acids. V was cut by 0 bases and J by 0 bases, with 4 bases left in between. This CDR3 reads CASSLGGSNQPQHF. The CDR3 DNA follows: TGCGCCAGCAGCTTGGGGGGTAGCAATCAGCCCCAGCATTTT.

The chain joins TRBV18 to TRBJ1-5, with 8 bases that match TRBD1. CDR3 length equals 14 residues. V lost 4 bases to trimming and J lost 6 bases; unmatched junction nucleotides: 5. Germline CDR1 reads KGHSH; CDR2 reads LQKENI. The CDR3 DNA reads as TGTGCCAGCTCACAACAGGGGGTTATTCAGCCCCAGCATTTT. Its translation: CASSQQGVIQPQHF. Filled out from reference TRBV18 and TRBJ1-5, the complete variable domain reads NAGVMQNPRHLVRRRGQEARLRCSPMKGHSHVYWYRQLPEEGLKFMVYLQKENIIDESGMPKERFSAEFPKEGPSILRIQQVVRGDSAAYFCASSQQGVIQPQHFGDGTRLSIL.

V usage is TRBV5-4 and J usage is TRBJ1-6, with D possibly being TRBD1 (6 bases). The CDR3 runs to 14 residues. Germline lookup yields CDR1 SGHNT and CDR2 YYREEE (reference sequence). The V and J ends lost 0 bases and 10 bases respectively, with 11 bases between them. In DNA, the CDR3 is TGTGCCAGCAGCTTGGAGGGGGTGGAGTCACCCCTCCACTTT. Translation gives CASSLEGVESPLHF.

The chain uses TRBV5-6 and TRBJ1-2; D not resolved. V dropped 2 bases and J dropped 5 bases, with 10 bases sitting between them. Germline V gene data show CDR1 as SGHDT and CDR2 as YYEEEE. This CDR3 has 13 residues. The CDR3 bases are TGTGCCAGCAGCTTACGGGATTTTTATGGCTACACCTTC. Translated, it gives CASSLRDFYGYTF.

The chain employs TRBV10-1 and TRBJ2-7; D tentatively fits TRBD1 or TRBD2 (6 bases each). The V and J ends lost 6 bases and 0 bases respectively, with 18 bases between them. The CDR3 has 16 amino acids. Germline CDR1 is WNHNN and CDR2 is SYGVQD (reference sequence). The CDR3 is CASREGFGGLSYEQYF. Written as DNA, the CDR3 is TGCGCCAGCAGGGAGGGGTTTGGGGGCCTCTCCTACGAGCAGTACTTC.

V gene TRBV6-6 combines with J gene TRBJ1-5; 11 bases match TRBD1. This CDR3 is 15 amino acids long. CDR1 MNHNY and CDR2 SVGAGI come from the germline V gene (reference sequence). The V segment lost 6 bases and the J segment 9 bases; nucleotides outside the gene matches: 10. In nucleotides, the CDR3 is TGTGCCAGCAGATCCGGGACAGGGGGACCAGGGCCCCAGCATTTT. Translated, it gives CASRSGTGGPGPQHF.

The gene calls are TRBV28 and TRBJ1-1; D gene unclear. Germline V gene lookup returns CDR1 MDHEN and CDR2 SYDVKM. This CDR3 is built from 15 residues. The V end lost 0 bases, the J end lost 4 bases, and 12 bases lay between the germline ends. In nucleotides, the CDR3 is TGTGCCAGCAGTTTATGGAGGACCCTCAGCACTGAAGCTTTCTTT. Protein product: CASSLWRTLSTEAFF.

This chain connects TRBV28 to TRBJ2-1; D gene uncertain. With 2 bases removed from V and 4 bases from J, the gap between germline ends came to 6 bases. This CDR3 has 13 residues. Germline lookup yields CDR1 MDHEN and CDR2 SYDVKM. CDR3 DNA: TGTGCCAGCAGTTTACACGGGTACAATGAGCAGTTCTTC. Its translation: CASSLHGYNEQFF.

The table lists this clone with a count of one. The rearrangement links TRBV27 to TRBJ2-5; 7 positions agree with TRBD1. V was pared by 5 bases and J by 2 bases, with 8 bases of the junction left unmatched. This CDR3 is 15 amino acids long. In germline, CDR1 is MNHEY, CDR2 SMNVEV (reference sequence). The CDR3 DNA reads TGTGCCAGCAGTCCCTTGACAGGGATTCAAGAGACCCAGTACTTC. Protein sequence: CASSPLTGIQETQYF.

This rearrangement joins TRBV7-8 to TRBJ1-1; 7 nucleotides align to TRBD1. J gave up 1 base and V 5 bases, and 10 bases lay outside the gene matches. The CDR3 has 16 amino acids. Germline loops: CDR1 SGHVS, CDR2 FQNEAQ. Here the CDR3 DNA reads TGTGCCAGCAGCCCCGTACGACAGGGACCGAACACTGAAGCTTTCTTT. This encodes CASSPVRQGPNTEAFF. Complete variable domain (other parts from reference TRBV7-8 and TRBJ1-1): GAGVSQSPRYKVAKRGQDVALRCDPISGHVSLFWYQQALGQGPEFLTYFQNEAQLDKSGLPSDRFFAERPEGSVSTLKIQRTQQEDSAVYLCASSPVRQGPNTEAFFGQGTRLTVV.

The chain joins TRBV11-2 to TRBJ2-1; TRBD1 matches at 10 bases. Trimming took 2 bases from V and 3 from J; bases not matched to a gene: 13. The CDR3 is 19 residues long. Germline assignment: CDR1 SGHAT and CDR2 FQNNGV. The CDR3 sequence is CASSLPISGTGDGYNEQFF. The CDR3 DNA reads TGTGCCAGCAGCTTACCAATATCCGGGACAGGGGACGGCTACAATGAGCAGTTCTTC.

V is TRBV21-1 and J is TRBJ2-7; the table calls TRBD2, which could not be checked here. TRBV21-1 is labeled a pseudogene. This CDR3 is 19 amino acids long. The CDR3 is CASSKVTPPNRGKRDQQYF. The CDR3 coding sequence is TGTGCCAGCAGCAAAGTGACACCACCCAACCGGGGAAAGCGGGACCAGCAGTACTTC.

J is TRBJ1-2 and V is TRBV30; tentatively, D is TRBD1 (5 bases). Per the germline V gene, CDR1 is GTSNPN and CDR2 is SVGIG (reference sequence). The V end was cut by 2 bases, the J end by 5 bases, with 18 bases between. The CDR3 is 15 residues long. The CDR3 DNA follows: TGTGCCTGGAGTATAAATGGGGGACGGAATTATGGCTACACCTTC. Residues: CAWSINGGRNYGYTF.

J is TRBJ1-2 and V is TRBV27, with 8 nucleotides matching TRBD1. V trimming: 6 bases; J trimming: 0 bases; junction bases outside the gene matches: 3. Germline CDR1 is MNHEY and CDR2 is SMNVEV (reference sequence). This CDR3 is built from 14 residues. CDR3 DNA: TGTGCCAGCAGCCGGACAGGGCCTAACTATGGCTACACCTTC. Its protein product is CASSRTGPNYGYTF.

This rearrangement joins TRBV5-5 to TRBJ1-3; D ambiguous. Deletions cut 0 bases from V and 11 bases from J, with 12 bases between. CDR3 length: 13 amino acids. The germline V gene encodes CDR1 SGHKS and CDR2 YYEKEE (reference sequence). CDR3 region: CASSLDNWEAIYF. DNA for the CDR3: TGTGCCAGCAGCTTGGATAATTGGGAAGCCATATATTTT. The full variable domain, in which reference TRBV5-5 and TRBJ1-3 provide the parts outside the CDR3, is DAGVTQSPTHLIKTRGQQVTLRCSPISGHKSVSWYQQVLGQGPQFIFQYYEKEERGRGNFPDRFSARQFPNYSSELNVNALLLGDSALYLCASSLDNWEAIYFGEGSWLTVV.

The J gene is TRBJ2-3, the V gene TRBV9; D is uncertain. This CDR3 contains 12 residues. In germline, CDR1 is SGDLS, CDR2 YYNGEE. The ends were cut back, 0 bases at V and 5 bases at J, with 4 bases in the middle. CDR3 protein: CASSVGLDTQYF. As DNA, the CDR3 is TGTGCCAGCAGCGTAGGACTAGATACGCAGTATTTT.

The chain uses TRBV19 and TRBJ1-2, with D tentatively TRBD1 (5 bases). Trimming took off 3 bases at V and 0 bases at J, with 8 bases between the two ends. This CDR3 comprises 14 residues. The V gene's germline CDR1 is LNHDA and CDR2 SQIVND (reference sequence). CDR3 loop: CASSMDTSNYGYTF. CDR3 nucleotides: TGTGCCAGTAGTATGGACACCTCTAACTATGGCTACACCTTC.

The chain uses TRBV25-1 and TRBJ2-2; D gene ambiguous. V shed 4 bases and J shed 5 bases, with 8 bases lying between them. Germline CDR1 and CDR2: MGHDK and SYGVNS. This CDR3 is 13 amino acids long. CDR3 protein: CASSALGTGELFF. As DNA, the CDR3 is TGTGCCAGCAGTGCGCTTGGAACCGGGGAGCTGTTTTTT.

The J gene is TRBJ2-5, the V gene TRBV5-5, with TRBD2 matching 9 bases. V lost 4 bases and J lost 1; bases outside the gene matches: 8. Germline V gene data show CDR1 as SGHKS and CDR2 as YYEKEE (reference sequence). The CDR3 length is 16 residues. CDR3 DNA: TGTGCCAGCAGCCGCGGGGTAGCGGGGGCCCAAGAGACCCAGTACTTC. Translated: CASSRGVAGAQETQYF. The whole variable domain, remainder taken from reference TRBV5-5 and TRBJ2-5, is DAGVTQSPTHLIKTRGQQVTLRCSPISGHKSVSWYQQVLGQGPQFIFQYYEKEERGRGNFPDRFSARQFPNYSSELNVNALLLGDSALYLCASSRGVAGAQETQYFGPGTRLLVL.

The chain employs TRBV6-5 and TRBJ1-5; D perhaps matches TRBD1 (5 bases). This CDR3 contains 15 residues. Deletions cut 7 bases from V and 1 base from J, with 14 bases between. Germline V CDR1 and CDR2: MNHEY, SVGAGI. CDR3 sequence: CASTESDRSNQPQHF. CDR3 DNA: TGTGCCAGCACCGAGAGCGACAGAAGCAATCAGCCCCAGCATTTT.

The chain joins TRBV11-3 to TRBJ1-1, with a possible D match to TRBD1 (5 bases). Germline assignment: CDR1 SGHNT and CDR2 YENEEA. The CDR3 has 13 amino acids. V dropped 6 bases and J dropped 10 bases, with 18 bases sitting between them. In nucleotides, the CDR3 is TGTGCCAGCAGTTCCAACTGGGGCACCCGAGCTTTCTTT. Its translation is CASSSNWGTRAFF.

The chain couples TRBV9 to TRBJ2-1; D unclear. CDR3 length: 16 residues. Trimming shortened V by 2 bases and J by 0 bases, and 12 bases separated the two germline ends. Looked up from germline, CDR1 is SGDLS and CDR2 is YYNGEE. CDR3: CASSVQSDSSYNEQFF. The DNA of the CDR3 is TGTGCCAGCAGCGTTCAAAGCGACTCCTCCTACAATGAGCAGTTCTTC.

The chain couples TRBV30 to TRBJ2-2; D is undetermined. The CDR3 covers 12 residues. CDR1 and CDR2 (germline): GTSNPN, SVGIG (reference sequence). CDR3 residues: CVLLGNTGELFF. The CDR3 bases are TGTGTATTGTTGGGAAACACCGGGGAGCTGTTTTTT.

The J gene is TRBJ2-5, the V gene TRBV7-9, with D possibly TRBD1 on 6 matching bases. Trimming took 3 bases from V and 4 from J, leaving 15 bases between them. The CDR3 extends over 15 amino acids. CDR1 is SEHNR and CDR2 is FQNEAQ in the germline V gene (reference sequence). The CDR3 is CASSFGTPTSETQYF. The CDR3, as DNA: TGTGCCAGCAGCTTCGGGACACCTACGTCAGAGACCCAGTACTTC.

This chain uses TRBV30 with TRBJ1-5; the match to TRBD1 covers 7 bases. V was pared by 3 bases and J by 3 bases, with 8 bases of the junction left unmatched. Germline lookup yields CDR1 GTSNPN and CDR2 SVGIG (reference sequence). The CDR3 totals 15 residues. CDR3 bases: TGTGCCTGGAGCCCTAGAGGGACAGTCAATCAGCCCCAGCATTTT. This sequence encodes CAWSPRGTVNQPQHF.

The rearrangement joins TRBV2 to TRBJ1-1; D not certain. Trimming took 8 bases from V and 0 from J, leaving 13 bases between them. This CDR3 contains 14 residues. Looked up from germline, CDR1 is SNHLY and CDR2 is FYNNEI. The CDR3 protein is CASPRGFMNTEAFF. CDR3 DNA: TGTGCCAGCCCCCGAGGGTTTATGAACACTGAAGCTTTCTTT.

This chain uses TRBV27 with TRBJ2-1; TRBD1 is a possible D gene (6 bases). V lost 5 bases, J lost 0 bases, and 26 bases lay in between. This CDR3 has 20 residues. Germline V gene lookup returns CDR1 MNHEY and CDR2 SMNVEV (reference sequence). CDR3 sequence (DNA): TGTGCCAGCAGTAACAGGGCCCGGATCGCGGCGAGTTCCTCCTACAATGAGCAGTTCTTC. Translation gives CASSNRARIAASSSYNEQFF.

The CDR3 sequence: CASSQDSGRTGAYEQYF. The CDR3 DNA sequence: TGTGCCAGCAGCCAAGATTCCGGTCGGACAGGGGCCTACGAGCAGTACTTC. This chain uses TRBV3-1 (or the pseudogene TRBV3-2) with TRBJ2-7; 9 nucleotides match TRBD1. V lost 0 bases, J lost 2 bases, and 8 bases stayed unmatched. This CDR3 is built from 17 residues. Germline lookup yields CDR1 LGHDT and CDR2 YNNKEL (reference sequence).

J is TRBJ2-7 and V is TRBV6-6, with 8 bases fitting TRBD2. Germline V gene sequence: CDR1 MNHNY, CDR2 SVGAGI (reference sequence). J lost 3 bases, V lost 4 bases, and 8 bases had no gene match. CDR3 length: 15 amino acids. The CDR3 region is CASSSQTGGDYEQYF. The DNA of the CDR3 is TGTGCCAGCAGTTCCCAGACGGGAGGGGACTACGAGCAGTACTTC.

The rearrangement links TRBV7-9 to TRBJ2-5; D is undetermined. The ends were cut back, 5 bases at V and 1 base at J, with 8 bases in the middle. Looked up from germline, CDR1 is SEHNR and CDR2 is FQNEAQ (reference sequence). The CDR3 contains 13 residues. The CDR3 DNA reads as TGTGCCAGCAGCCCCCAGGCCCAAGAGACCCAGTACTTC. Its protein is CASSPQAQETQYF.

The rearrangement links TRBV9 to TRBJ2-7, with 11 bases that match TRBD1. Unmatched junction bases numbered 4, after V lost 0 bases and J lost 2 bases. CDR3 size: 16 residues. Germline V gives CDR1 SGDLS, CDR2 YYNGEE. CDR3 bases: TGTGCCAGCAGCGTAGGGGGGACAGGGGGTACCTACGAGCAGTACTTC. Protein sequence: CASSVGGTGGTYEQYF.